This T cell receptor (beta chain) was observed in a study of long-term antiretroviral therapy in people with HIV. Version v3.0 of the immunoSEQ assay was performed at survey level. Measured with immunoSEQ multiplex PCR; TCRdb has only the in-frame clones, and not every one. The sample lists 25,000 to 35,000 clones; around 96% were seen once. V lost 1 base to trimming and J lost 5 bases, with 5 bases between them. The CDR3 loop spans 12 amino acids. CDR1 and CDR2 (germline): SGHTA, FQGNSA. Every donor contributed at least one pre-ART and at least two post-ART PBMC samples. Samples held 1-10 million cryopreserved PBMC before DNA extraction. Regarding the study as a whole: Narrower CDR3 length ranges marked HIV repertoires relative to controls. Blood draws took place between about 2003 and 2017 and possibly involved older ART regimens.

In the case of this clone: What it recognizes is unknown.

Sequenced material: unsorted PBMCs, taken 5.3 years after starting antiretroviral therapy. This chain joins TRBV7-2 and TRBJ2-5; D gene unclear. The sequence derives from a man aged 30 to 45 with HIV. This CDR3 is CASSLVRETQYF. Here the CDR3 DNA reads TGTGCCAGCAGCTTAGTGAGGGAGACCCAGTACTTC.